This T cell receptor (beta chain) was captured by sequencing in a study of patients and donors after allogeneic stem cell transplantation. Trimming stripped 7 bases from V and 7 bases from J, with 17 bases between. This CDR3 spans 14 amino acids. In TCRdb, the RT-PCR reads were re-called with MiXCR into one record per CDR3 protein. Of approximately 37,000 distinct CDR3 sequences in the sample, over 25% are singletons; the top ten hold roughly 78%. This clonotype showed up just a few times. What was sequenced was blood, either unsorted or a sorted T cell fraction (not recorded which). The chain couples TRBV12-3 or TRBV12-4 to TRBJ1-5, with a weak D call TRBD1 (5 bases). The receptor's source is a human donor who was either an allogeneic HSCT recipient or a stem cell or donor lymphocyte infusion donor (not recorded which). It is not recorded whose cells these are; they may come from a transplant donor. The CDR3 reads CASKARGGGQPQHF. In DNA, the CDR3 is TGTGCCAGCAAGGCTCGGGGGGGAGGGCAGCCCCAGCATTTT.